This T cell receptor (beta chain) derives from a study of blood T cell repertoires in COVID-19. The assay was immunoSEQ multiplex PCR, and TCRdb's table has in-frame clones only and misses some. Counted here are fewer than 350,000 clones, about 85% occurring once; the ten biggest clones make up roughly 2.5%. This clone was picked up one time. This CDR3 spans 16 amino acids. Unmatched junction bases numbered 9, after V lost 2 bases and J lost 4 bases. Per germline, CDR1 KGHDR and CDR2 SFDVKD. The TCR was taken from a woman in her forties or fifties who had recovered from COVID-19. The chain uses TRBV24-1 and TRBJ1-1; 7 bases map to TRBD1. Sequencing used PBMCs or T cells enriched from blood (not recorded which). In DNA form, the CDR3 reads TGTGCCACCAGTGATTCGCGACAGGGTGTGAGCACTGAAGCTTTCTTT. Amino acids: CATSDSRQGVSTEAFF.